The sample holds a few counts of the clone carrying this T cell receptor (beta chain). The antigen is unknown. Researchers collected approximately 9.5 milliliters of peripheral blood from every single donor. This sample was included in a study of blood T cells in healthy people across ages. Study-level findings and limits: Estimated diversity across one million T cells was deemed an underestimate. Roughly linear age-related decline in beta diversity appeared, significant by age around 36.

For the second PCR, which ran for 7 to 11 cycles, a sample-barcoded 5' primer and a J-beta primer mix were used. TCRdb called the 5' RACE reads again in MiXCR, with one record for every CDR3 protein. The table includes roughly 1.9 million distinct CDR3 sequences, about 39% detected once. J was trimmed by 3 bases and V by 3 bases; bases with no gene match: 3. Germline assignment: CDR1 SGHDT and CDR2 YYEEEE. The CDR3 is 13 amino acids. The receptor was derived from a human donor in good health. Sequenced material: blood. The gene calls are TRBV5-6 and TRBJ2-7; 7 bases agree with TRBD1. CDR3 sequence: CASSWDRNYEQYF. The CDR3 DNA follows: TGTGCCAGCAGCTGGGACAGAAACTACGAGCAGTACTTC.